The 9 T cell receptor beta chains presented below share a single source sample, sequenced in a study of T cell responses to AZD1222 COVID-19 vaccine. Using immunoSEQ multiplex PCR, the repertoire was profiled, and TCRdb retains in-frame clones only, with some absent. Among roughly 65,000 clones listed, almost 90% were seen once. The specimen was peripheral blood, collected on day 0 of AZD1222 vaccination. The receptors were gathered from an adult in good health.

CDR3 region: CASSHERTSRRGNEQFF. The CDR3 DNA is TGTGCCAGCAGTCACGAAAGGACTAGCCGACGTGGGAATGAGCAGTTCTTC. V usage is TRBV6-6 and J usage is TRBJ2-1; TRBD2 agrees at 8 bases. This CDR3 comprises 17 residues. With 5 bases clipped from V and 7 bases from J, the junction kept 16 bases outside the gene matches. Germline V gene data show CDR1 as MNHNY and CDR2 as SVGAGI (reference sequence).

This chain connects TRBV4-2 to TRBJ1-1, with D perhaps TRBD1 (5 bases). CDR3 length: 17 amino acids. Per the germline V gene, CDR1 is LGHNA and CDR2 is YNFKEQ. Deletions cut 1 base from V and 1 base from J, with 16 bases between. CDR3 nucleotide sequence: TGTGCCAGCAGCCAAGGTATCATGGGACGGGAGAACACTGAAGCTTTCTTT. It codes for CASSQGIMGRENTEAFF.

The V call is TRBV5-8, the J call TRBJ1-2, with 12 bases fitting TRBD1. Germline V gene data show CDR1 as SGHTS and CDR2 as YDEGEE. This CDR3 comprises 14 residues. V trimming: 4 bases; J trimming: 8 bases; junction bases outside the gene matches: 6. CDR3 residues: CASSRRDRGQGYTF. In DNA, the CDR3 is TGTGCCAGCAGCCGCCGGGACAGGGGGCAAGGCTACACCTTC.

The V gene is TRBV19, the J gene TRBJ2-7, with 8 positions matching TRBD2. Germline CDR1 reads LNHDA; CDR2 reads SQIVND (reference sequence). V was clipped by 5 bases and J by 2 bases; unmatched bases: 5. The CDR3 contains 14 residues. The CDR3 sequence is CASSGEREPYEQYF. DNA for the CDR3: TGTGCCAGTAGTGGAGAGCGGGAGCCCTACGAGCAGTACTTC.

The chain has TRBV27 and TRBJ1-5, with a weak D call TRBD1 (5 bases). CDR1 is MNHEY and CDR2 is SMNVEV in the germline V gene (reference sequence). V dropped 0 bases and J dropped 2 bases, with 11 bases sitting between them. The CDR3 sequence is 16 residues long. DNA of the CDR3: TGTGCCAGCAGTTTATCTAGGGACGTATGCAATCAGCCCCAGCATTTT. This gives the protein CASSLSRDVCNQPQHF.

The gene calls are TRBV3-1 (or the pseudogene TRBV3-2) and TRBJ1-6; TRBD1 aligns across 12 bases. Germline assignment: CDR1 LGHDT and CDR2 YNNKEL (reference sequence). J was trimmed by 9 bases and V by 4 bases; bases with no gene match: 4. This CDR3 has 15 amino acids. CDR3 sequence: CASSLGTGGSSPLHF. CDR3 in DNA: TGTGCCAGCAGCCTTGGGACAGGGGGCAGTTCACCCCTCCACTTT.

In its sample, this clone was seen once. The V call is TRBV4-1, the J call TRBJ2-6, with D unclear. The germline gives CDR1 MGHRA, CDR2 YSYEKL. The V end lost 1 base, the J end lost 0 bases, and 4 bases lay between the germline ends. The length of the CDR3 is 15 residues. CDR3: CASSQGSSGANVLTF. The CDR3 DNA is TGCGCCAGCAGCCAAGGAAGCTCTGGGGCCAACGTCCTGACTTTC.

The chain couples TRBV19 to TRBJ2-3, with 7 bases identical to TRBD2. CDR3 length equals 15 residues. With 5 bases clipped from V and 0 bases from J, the junction kept 5 bases outside the gene matches. Germline-derived CDR1 and CDR2 are LNHDA and SQIVND (reference sequence). The CDR3 is CASSPFSGSTDTQYF. The DNA for the CDR3 is TGTGCCAGTAGTCCGTTTAGCGGGAGCACAGATACGCAGTATTTT.

This clone has more than one count but fewer than ten. The rearrangement uses TRBV6-4 and TRBJ2-2; 9 positions match TRBD2. V was clipped by 5 bases and J by 7 bases; unmatched bases: 11. Germline CDR1 and CDR2: MRHNA and SNTAGT. The CDR3 is 16 residues long. CDR3 region: CASSQQPGLADGELFF. CDR3 DNA sequence: TGTGCCAGCAGTCAACAGCCGGGACTAGCTGACGGGGAGCTGTTTTTT.